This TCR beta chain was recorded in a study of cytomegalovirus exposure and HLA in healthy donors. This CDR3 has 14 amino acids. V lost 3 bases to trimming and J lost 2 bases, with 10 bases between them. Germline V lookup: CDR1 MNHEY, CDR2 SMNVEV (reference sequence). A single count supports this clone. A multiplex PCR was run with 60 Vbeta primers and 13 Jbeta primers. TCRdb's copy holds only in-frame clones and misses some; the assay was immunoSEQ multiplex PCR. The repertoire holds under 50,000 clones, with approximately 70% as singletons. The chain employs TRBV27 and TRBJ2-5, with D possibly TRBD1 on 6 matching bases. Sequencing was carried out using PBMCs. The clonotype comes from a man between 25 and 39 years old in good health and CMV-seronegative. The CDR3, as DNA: TGTGCCAGCAGTTTTTTAGGGGGTCAAGAGACCCAGTACTTC. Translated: CASSFLGGQETQYF.